The 9 T cell receptor beta chains given below trace back to one sample, sequenced in a study of OX40 agonist ivuxolimab in advanced cancers. Sequenced by immunoSEQ multiplex PCR; TCRdb stores in-frame clones only, minus some. The table lists about 64,000 clones, 80% to 85% of them singletons. The specimen comprised CD4+ or CD8+ T cells sorted from blood, sampled in a trial of the OX40 agonist ivuxolimab. Receptor source: an adult with an advanced solid tumor such as melanoma, head and neck, liver or kidney cancer.

This chain links TRBV5-1 with TRBJ2-7; perhaps TRBD1 as D (5 bases). Trimming removed 0 bases from V and 1 base from J, with 17 bases in between. Germline CDR1 and CDR2: SGHRS and YFSETQ. CDR3 size: 17 residues. CDR3 DNA: TGCGCCAGCAGCTTGGAGGGGTCCTCCCGGATTTCCTACGAGCAGTACTTC. It is translated as CASSLEGSSRISYEQYF.

This clone was found once. The chain employs TRBV5-1 and TRBJ2-2; weak D call: TRBD2 (6 bases). There are 16 residues in the CDR3. Germline-derived CDR1 and CDR2 are SGHRS and YFSETQ. V lost 0 bases and J 1 base, leaving 10 bases between the germline ends. Here the CDR3 reads CASSLGGERNTGELFF. In DNA, the CDR3 is TGCGCCAGCAGCTTGGGCGGGGAGAGGAACACCGGGGAGCTGTTTTTT.

The chain links TRBV5-1 to TRBJ1-2; a possible D gene is TRBD1 (5 bases). V was trimmed by 3 bases and J by 8 bases, leaving 17 bases between them. Germline values: CDR1 SGHRS, CDR2 YFSETQ. The CDR3 covers 14 residues. CDR3 residues: CASSYGTDGVGYTF. Here the CDR3 DNA reads TGCGCCAGCAGCTACGGGACGGACGGCGTGGGCTACACCTTC. Full variable domain (outside the CDR3, taken from reference TRBV5-1 and TRBJ1-2): KAGVTQTPRYLIKTRGQQVTLSCSPISGHRSVSWYQQTPGQGLQFLFEYFSETQRNKGNFPGRFSGRQFSNSRSEMNVSTLELGDSALYLCASSYGTDGVGYTFGSGTRLTVV.

In DNA form, the CDR3 reads TGTGCCAGCAGCCGCAATACAGGGGGCGACTCCTACAATGAGCAGTTCTTC. This gives the protein CASSRNTGGDSYNEQFF. The chain recombines TRBV11-2 with TRBJ2-1, with 9 bases lining up with TRBD1. In germline, CDR1 is SGHAT, CDR2 FQNNGV. Losses at the gene ends were 5 bases for V and 0 bases for J; bases not matched to a gene: 8. The CDR3 is 17 amino acids.

This clone was seen only a few times. The chain uses TRBV4-3 and TRBJ2-6; 7 nucleotides match TRBD1. This CDR3 is 16 amino acids long. V was clipped by 1 base and J by 0 bases; unmatched bases: 0. Looked up from germline, CDR1 is LGHNA and CDR2 is YSLEER. CDR3 bases: TGCGCCAGCAGCCAAGGACAGGGCTCTGGGGCCAACGTCCTGACTTTC. It encodes CASSQGQGSGANVLTF.

J is TRBJ2-7 and V is TRBV27; D possibly corresponds to TRBD1 (6 bases). This CDR3 region has 15 residues. Germline V gene sequence: CDR1 MNHEY, CDR2 SMNVEV (reference sequence). V was shortened by 5 bases and J by 4 bases, with 18 bases between the two germline ends. The CDR3 reads CASSATTGHLYEQYF. The CDR3 coding sequence is TGTGCCAGCAGTGCCACCACGGGACACTTATACGAGCAGTACTTC.

This clone was observed a handful of times. V gene TRBV14 combines with J gene TRBJ1-2; TRBD1 matches at 9 bases. CDR3 length: 15 residues. The germline gives CDR1 SGHDN, CDR2 FVKESK. With 0 bases clipped from V and 6 bases from J, the junction kept 5 bases outside the gene matches. The CDR3 bases are TGTGCCAGCAGCCAAGATCTACAGGGGGCGAATGGCTACACCTTC. Amino acids: CASSQDLQGANGYTF.

The V and J genes are TRBV2 and TRBJ2-7; D possibly corresponds to TRBD1 (6 bases). Germline V gene lookup returns CDR1 SNHLY and CDR2 FYNNEI. Trimming left V 4 bases short and J 6 bases short, with 16 bases between. The CDR3 totals 14 residues. CDR3: CASSVSGAPAEQYF. Here the CDR3 DNA reads TGTGCCAGCAGTGTCTCAGGGGCCCCGGCCGAGCAGTACTTC.

The V and J genes are TRBV4-2 and TRBJ2-6, with TRBD2 matching 8 bases. This CDR3 spans 19 amino acids. Trimming at V came to 0 bases and at J to 0 bases, leaving 7 bases not matched to a gene. Germline V gene lookup returns CDR1 LGHNA and CDR2 YNFKEQ. The CDR3: CASSQDWAGGDSGANVLTF. In DNA, the CDR3 is TGTGCCAGCAGCCAAGATTGGGCGGGGGGTGACTCTGGGGCCAACGTCCTGACTTTC.